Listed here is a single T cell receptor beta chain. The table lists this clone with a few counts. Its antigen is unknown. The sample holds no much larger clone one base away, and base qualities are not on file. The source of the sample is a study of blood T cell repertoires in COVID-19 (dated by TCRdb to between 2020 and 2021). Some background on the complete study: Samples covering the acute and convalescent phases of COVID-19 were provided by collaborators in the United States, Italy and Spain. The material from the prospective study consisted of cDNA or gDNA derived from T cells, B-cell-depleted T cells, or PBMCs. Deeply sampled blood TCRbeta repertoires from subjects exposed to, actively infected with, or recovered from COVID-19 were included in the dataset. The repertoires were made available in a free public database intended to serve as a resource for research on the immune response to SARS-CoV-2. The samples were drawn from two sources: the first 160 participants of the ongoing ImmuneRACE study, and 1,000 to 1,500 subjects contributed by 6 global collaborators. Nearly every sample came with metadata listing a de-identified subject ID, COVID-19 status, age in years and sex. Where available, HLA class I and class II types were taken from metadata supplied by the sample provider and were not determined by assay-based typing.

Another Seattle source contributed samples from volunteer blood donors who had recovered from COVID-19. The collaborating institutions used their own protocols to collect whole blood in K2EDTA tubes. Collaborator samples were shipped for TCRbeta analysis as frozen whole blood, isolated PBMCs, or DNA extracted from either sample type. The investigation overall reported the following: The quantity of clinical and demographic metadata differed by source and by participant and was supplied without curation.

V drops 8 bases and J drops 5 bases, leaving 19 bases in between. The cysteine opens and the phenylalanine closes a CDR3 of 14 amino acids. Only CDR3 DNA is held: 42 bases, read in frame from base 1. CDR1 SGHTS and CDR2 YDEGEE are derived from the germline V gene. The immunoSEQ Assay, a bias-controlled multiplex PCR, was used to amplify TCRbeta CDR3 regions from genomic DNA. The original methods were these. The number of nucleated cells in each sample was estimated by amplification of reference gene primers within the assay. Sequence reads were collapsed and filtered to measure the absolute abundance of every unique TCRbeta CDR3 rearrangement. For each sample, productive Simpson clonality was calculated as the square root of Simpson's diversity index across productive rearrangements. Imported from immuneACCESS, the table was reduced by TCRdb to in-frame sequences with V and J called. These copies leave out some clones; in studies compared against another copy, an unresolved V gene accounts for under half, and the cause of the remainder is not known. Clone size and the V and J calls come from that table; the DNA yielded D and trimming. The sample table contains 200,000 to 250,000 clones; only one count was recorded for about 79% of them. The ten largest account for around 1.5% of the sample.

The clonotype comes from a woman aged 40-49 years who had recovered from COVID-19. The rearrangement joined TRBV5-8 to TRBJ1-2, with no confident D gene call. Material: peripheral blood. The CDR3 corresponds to CASDRAQRAYGYTF. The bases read TGTGCCAGTGACCGGGCTCAGCGGGCTTATGGCTACACCTTC. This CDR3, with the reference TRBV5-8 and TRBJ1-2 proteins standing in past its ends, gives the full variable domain EAGVTQSPTHLIKTRGQQATLRCSPISGHTSVYWYQQALGLGLQFLLWYDEGEERNRGNFPPRFSGRQFPNYSSELNVNALELEDSALYLCASDRAQRAYGYTFGSGTRLTVV.